This T cell receptor beta chain was obtained from a study of regulatory T cells in long-lasting Graves disease. Notes on the study in general: Patients with persistent disease shared 2,741 public clonotypes, outpacing the approximately 920 shared by new patients.

This CDR3 is 13 amino acids long. V was pared by 2 bases and J by 3 bases, with 7 bases between. CDR1 is MNHEY, CDR2 SVGAGI, per germline. Libraries of TCR beta came from iRepertoire HTBI primers plus Arm-PCR of CDR3 regions. TCRdb redid the calling of the multiplex PCR reads with MiXCR, one entry per CDR3 protein. The sample carries some 420,000 distinct CDR3 sequences, around a fifth recorded once. Specified time point: persistent/refractory GD, antithyroid drugs over 5 years with positive TRAb. PBMC RNA was the source of the TCR library. Concerning this clonotype: Its antigen is still unknown. The CDR3 carries no conserved terminal phenylalanine or tryptophan, so it likely arises from a read error.

The sequencing used peripheral blood mononuclear cells (PBMCs), collected when the disease was refractory, from a patient treated with antithyroid drugs. This sequence was found in a female donor with Graves disease. The chain employs TRBV6-5 and TRBJ1-2; D gene uncertain. CDR3 DNA: TGTGCCAGCAGTTACGAGTTGGACTATGGCTACACCTCC. It translates to CASSYELDYGYTS.